This TCR beta chain was sequenced during a study of control samples from healthy donors and cancer patients. There are a few counts of this clone. CDR1 LGHDT and CDR2 YNNKEL come from the germline V gene (reference sequence). The V segment lost 0 bases and the J segment 0 bases; nucleotides outside the gene matches: 10. The CDR3 runs 18 residues. Sequenced by immunoSEQ multiplex PCR; TCRdb stores in-frame clones only, minus some. Of about 250,000 clones in the sample, roughly 80% were seen once. The sample consisted of PBMCs. The V gene is TRBV3-1 (or the pseudogene TRBV3-2), the J gene TRBJ2-7, with TRBD1 matching 8 bases. The TCR comes from a woman in her sixties with lung cancer. CDR3 sequence: CASSQDPQEGQVSYEQYF. In DNA form, the CDR3 reads TGTGCCAGCAGCCAAGATCCCCAGGAGGGACAGGTCTCCTACGAGCAGTACTTC.